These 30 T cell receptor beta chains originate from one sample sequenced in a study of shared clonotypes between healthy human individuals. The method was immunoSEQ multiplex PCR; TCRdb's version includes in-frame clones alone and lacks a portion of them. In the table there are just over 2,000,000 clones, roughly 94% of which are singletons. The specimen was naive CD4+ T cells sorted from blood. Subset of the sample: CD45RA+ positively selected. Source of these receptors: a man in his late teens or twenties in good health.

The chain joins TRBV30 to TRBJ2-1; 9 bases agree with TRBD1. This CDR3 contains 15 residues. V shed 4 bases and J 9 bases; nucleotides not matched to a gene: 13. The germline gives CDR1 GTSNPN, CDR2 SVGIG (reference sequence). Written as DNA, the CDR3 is TGTGCCTGGATAGGGACAGGGAATAAAAATGGTGAGCAGTTCTTC. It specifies CAWIGTGNKNGEQFF. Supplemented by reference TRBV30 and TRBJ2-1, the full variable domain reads SQTIHQWPATLVQPVGSPLSLECTVEGTSNPNLYWYRQAAGRGLQLLFYSVGIGQISSEVPQNLSASRPQDRQFILSSKKLLLSDSGFYLCAWIGTGNKNGEQFFGPGTRLTVL.

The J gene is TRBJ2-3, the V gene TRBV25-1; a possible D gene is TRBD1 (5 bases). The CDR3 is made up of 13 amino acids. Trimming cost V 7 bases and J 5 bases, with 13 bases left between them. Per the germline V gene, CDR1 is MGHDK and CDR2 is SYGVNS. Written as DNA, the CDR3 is TGTGCCAGCATCTCCCCGACAGAAGATACGCAGTATTTT. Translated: CASISPTEDTQYF.

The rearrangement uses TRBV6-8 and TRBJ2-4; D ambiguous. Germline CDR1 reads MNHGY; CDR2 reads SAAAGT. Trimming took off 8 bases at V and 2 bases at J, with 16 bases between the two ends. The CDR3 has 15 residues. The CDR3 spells CASCLNRTSKNIQYF. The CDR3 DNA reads TGTGCCAGCTGCCTCAATAGGACGTCCAAAAACATTCAGTACTTC.

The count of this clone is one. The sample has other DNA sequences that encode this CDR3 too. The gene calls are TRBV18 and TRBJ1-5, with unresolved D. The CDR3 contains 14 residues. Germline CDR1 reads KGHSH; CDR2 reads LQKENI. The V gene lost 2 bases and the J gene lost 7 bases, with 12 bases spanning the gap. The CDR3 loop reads CASSPSGGNQPQHF. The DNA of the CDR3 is TGTGCCAGCTCACCATCCGGCGGAAACCAGCCCCAGCATTTT. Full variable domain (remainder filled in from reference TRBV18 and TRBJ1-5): NAGVMQNPRHLVRRRGQEARLRCSPMKGHSHVYWYRQLPEEGLKFMVYLQKENIIDESGMPKERFSAEFPKEGPSILRIQQVVRGDSAAYFCASSPSGGNQPQHFGDGTRLSIL.

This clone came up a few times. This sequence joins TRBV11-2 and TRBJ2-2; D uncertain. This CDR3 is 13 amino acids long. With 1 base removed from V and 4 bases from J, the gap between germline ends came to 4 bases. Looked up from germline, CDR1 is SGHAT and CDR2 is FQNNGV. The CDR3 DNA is TGTGCCAGCAGCTTAGCCTCCACCGGGGAGCTGTTTTTT. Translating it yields CASSLASTGELFF.

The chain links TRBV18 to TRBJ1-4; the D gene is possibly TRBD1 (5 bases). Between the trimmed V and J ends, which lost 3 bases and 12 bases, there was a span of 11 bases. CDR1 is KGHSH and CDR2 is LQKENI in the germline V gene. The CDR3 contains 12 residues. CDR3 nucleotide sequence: TGTGCCAGCTCACCGACGAGGGGACAACTGTTTTTT. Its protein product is CASSPTRGQLFF.

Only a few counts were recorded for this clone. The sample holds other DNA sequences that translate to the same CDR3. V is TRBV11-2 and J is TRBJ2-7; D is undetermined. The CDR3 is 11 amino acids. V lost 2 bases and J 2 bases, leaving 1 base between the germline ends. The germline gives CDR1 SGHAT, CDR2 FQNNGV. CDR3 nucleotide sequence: TGTGCCAGCAGCTTAACCTACGAGCAGTACTTC. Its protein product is CASSLTYEQYF.

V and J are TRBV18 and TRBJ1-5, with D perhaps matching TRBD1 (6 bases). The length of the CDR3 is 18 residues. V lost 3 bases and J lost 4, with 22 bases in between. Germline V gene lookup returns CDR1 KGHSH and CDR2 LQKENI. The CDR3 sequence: CASSPSGGTWISNQPQHF. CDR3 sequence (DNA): TGTGCCAGCTCACCCTCGGGGGGGACATGGATTTCGAATCAGCCCCAGCATTTT.

Here the CDR3 DNA reads TGCGCCAGCAGCCCGACGACAGGGACTAGCAATCAGCCCCAGCATTTT. It codes for CASSPTTGTSNQPQHF. The V gene is TRBV5-1, the J gene TRBJ1-5; 7 positions agree with TRBD1. Trimming removed 4 bases from V and 0 bases from J; junction bases left unmatched: 7. In germline, CDR1 is SGHRS, CDR2 YFSETQ. The CDR3 is 16 residues long.

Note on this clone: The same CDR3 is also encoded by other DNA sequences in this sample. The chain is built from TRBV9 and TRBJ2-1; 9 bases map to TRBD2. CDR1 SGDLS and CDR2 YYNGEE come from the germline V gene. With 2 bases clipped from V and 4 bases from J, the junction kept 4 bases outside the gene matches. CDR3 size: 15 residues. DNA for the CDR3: TGTGCCAGCAGCGTGGCTAGCGGGACATACAATGAGCAGTTCTTC. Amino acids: CASSVASGTYNEQFF. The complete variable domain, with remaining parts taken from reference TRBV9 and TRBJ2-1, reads DSGVTQTPKHLITATGQRVTLRCSPRSGDLSVYWYQQSLDQGLQFLIQYYNGEERAKGNILERFSAQQFPDLHSELNLSSLELGDSALYFCASSVASGTYNEQFFGPGTRLTVL.

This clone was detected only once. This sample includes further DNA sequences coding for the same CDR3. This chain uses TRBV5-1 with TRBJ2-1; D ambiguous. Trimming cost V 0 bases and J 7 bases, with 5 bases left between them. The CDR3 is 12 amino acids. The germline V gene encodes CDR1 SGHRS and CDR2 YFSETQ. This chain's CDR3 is CASSLGGNEQFF. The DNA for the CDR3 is TGCGCCAGCAGCTTGGGCGGAAATGAGCAGTTCTTC.

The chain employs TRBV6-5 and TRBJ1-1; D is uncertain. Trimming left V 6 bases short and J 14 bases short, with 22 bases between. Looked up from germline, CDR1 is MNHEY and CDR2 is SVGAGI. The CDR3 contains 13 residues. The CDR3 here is CASSPDGSRSGFF. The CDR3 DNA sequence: TGTGCCAGCAGCCCCGATGGGAGTAGGAGTGGGTTCTTT.

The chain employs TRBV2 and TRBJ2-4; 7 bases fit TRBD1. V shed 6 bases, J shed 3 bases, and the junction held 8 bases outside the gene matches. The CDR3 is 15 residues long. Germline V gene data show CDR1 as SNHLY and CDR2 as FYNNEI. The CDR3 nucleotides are TGTGCCAGCAGGGCTGACAGGGTTCGCAAAAACATTCAGTACTTC. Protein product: CASRADRVRKNIQYF. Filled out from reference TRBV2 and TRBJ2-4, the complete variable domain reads EPEVTQTPSHQVTQMGQEVILRCVPISNHLYFYWYRQILGQKVEFLVSFYNNEISEKSEIFDDQFSVERPDGSNFTLKIRSTKLEDSAMYFCASRADRVRKNIQYFGAGTRLSVL.

CDR3 coding DNA: TGTGCCAGCACCCCGAGACTCGATCAAGAGACCCAGTACTTC. This gives the protein CASTPRLDQETQYF. This rearrangement joins TRBV6-1 to TRBJ2-5; D gene ambiguous. The V and J ends lost 7 bases and 2 bases respectively, with 14 bases between them. From germline, CDR1 is MNHNS and CDR2 SASEGT. The CDR3 runs to 14 residues.

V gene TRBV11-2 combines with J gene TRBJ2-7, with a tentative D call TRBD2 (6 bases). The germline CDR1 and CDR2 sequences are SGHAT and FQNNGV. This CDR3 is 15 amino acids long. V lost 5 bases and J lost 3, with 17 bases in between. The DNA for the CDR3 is TGTGCCAGCAGCCCCATGGGGCTAGCGAGCTACGAGCAGTACTTC. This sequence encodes CASSPMGLASYEQYF.

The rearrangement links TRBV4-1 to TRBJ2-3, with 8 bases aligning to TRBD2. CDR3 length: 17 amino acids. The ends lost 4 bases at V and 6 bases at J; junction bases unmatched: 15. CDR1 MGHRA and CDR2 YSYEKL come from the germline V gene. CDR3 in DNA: TGCGCCAGCAGCCGAGGCGGGAGAGCGGGAGAGTCGGATACGCAGTATTTT. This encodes CASSRGGRAGESDTQYF.

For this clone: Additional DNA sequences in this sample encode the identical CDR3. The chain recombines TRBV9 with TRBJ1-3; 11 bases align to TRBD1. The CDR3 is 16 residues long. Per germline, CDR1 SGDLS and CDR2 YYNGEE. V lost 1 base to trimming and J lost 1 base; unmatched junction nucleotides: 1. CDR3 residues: CASSVWDRGSGNTIYF. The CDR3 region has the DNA TGTGCCAGCAGCGTATGGGACAGGGGGTCTGGAAACACCATATATTTT.

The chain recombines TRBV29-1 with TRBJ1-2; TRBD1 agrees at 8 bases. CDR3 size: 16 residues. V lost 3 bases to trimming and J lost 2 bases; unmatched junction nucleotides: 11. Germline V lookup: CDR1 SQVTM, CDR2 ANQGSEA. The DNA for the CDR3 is TGCAGCGTTGATAGCAAACAGGGGGTTGGCAACTATGGCTACACCTTC. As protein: CSVDSKQGVGNYGYTF.

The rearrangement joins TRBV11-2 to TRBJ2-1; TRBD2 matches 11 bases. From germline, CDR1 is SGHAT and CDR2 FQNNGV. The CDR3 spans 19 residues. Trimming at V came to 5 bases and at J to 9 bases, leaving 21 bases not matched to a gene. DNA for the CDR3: TGTGCCAGCAGCCTCACGGTGAAAGGAACTAGCGGGAGCAGTATTGAGCAGTTCTTC. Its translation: CASSLTVKGTSGSSIEQFF. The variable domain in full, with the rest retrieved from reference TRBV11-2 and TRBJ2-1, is EAGVAQSPRYKIIEKRQSVAFWCNPISGHATLYWYQQILGQGPKLLIQFQNNGVVDDSQLPKDRFSAERLKGVDSTLKIQPAKLEDSAVYLCASSLTVKGTSGSSIEQFFGPGTRLTVL.

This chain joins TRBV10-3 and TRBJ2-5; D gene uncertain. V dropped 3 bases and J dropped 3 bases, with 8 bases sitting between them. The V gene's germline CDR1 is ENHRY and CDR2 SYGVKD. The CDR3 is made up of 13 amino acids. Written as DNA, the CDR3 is TGTGCCATCAGTGAATCCTGGGAAGAGACCCAGTACTTC. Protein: CAISESWEETQYF.

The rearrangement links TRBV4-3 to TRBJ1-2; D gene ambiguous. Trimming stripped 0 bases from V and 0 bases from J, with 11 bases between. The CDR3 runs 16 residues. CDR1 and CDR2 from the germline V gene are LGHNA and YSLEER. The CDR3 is CASSQDVTASNYGYTF. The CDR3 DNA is TGCGCCAGCAGCCAAGATGTCACAGCTTCTAACTATGGCTACACCTTC.

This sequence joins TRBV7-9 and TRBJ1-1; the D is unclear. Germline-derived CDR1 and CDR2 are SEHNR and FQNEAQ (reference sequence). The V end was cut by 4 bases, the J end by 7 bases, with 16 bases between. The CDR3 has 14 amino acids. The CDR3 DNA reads TGTGCCAGCAGCTACTCTAAGTCGGGCGGTGAAGCTTTCTTT. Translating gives CASSYSKSGGEAFF. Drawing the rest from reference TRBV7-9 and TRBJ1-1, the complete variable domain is DTGVSQNPRHKITKRGQNVTFRCDPISEHNRLYWYRQTLGQGPEFLTYFQNEAQLEKSRLLSDRFSAERPKGSFSTLEIQRTEQGDSAMYLCASSYSKSGGEAFFGQGTRLTVV.

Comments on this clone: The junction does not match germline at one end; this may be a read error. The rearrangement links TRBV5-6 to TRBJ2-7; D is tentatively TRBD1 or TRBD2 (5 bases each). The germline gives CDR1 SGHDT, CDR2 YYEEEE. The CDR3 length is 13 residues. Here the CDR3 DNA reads TGTGCCAGCAGCCCCGGGGCTTATCCGGGCAGTCACTTC. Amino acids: CASSPGAYPGSHF. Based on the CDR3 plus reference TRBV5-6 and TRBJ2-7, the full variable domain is DAGVTQSPTHLIKTRGQQVTLRCSPKSGHDTVSWYQQALGQGPQFIFQYYEEEERQRGNFPDRFSGHQFPNYSSELNVNALLLGDSALYLCASSPGAYPGSHFGPGTRLTVT.

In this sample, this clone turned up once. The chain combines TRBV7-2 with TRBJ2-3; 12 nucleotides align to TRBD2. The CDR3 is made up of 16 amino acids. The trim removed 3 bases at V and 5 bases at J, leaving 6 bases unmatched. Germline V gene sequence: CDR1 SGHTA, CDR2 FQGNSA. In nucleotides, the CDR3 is TGTGCCAGCAGCTTTCAACTAGCGGGAGGCAGAGATACGCAGTATTTT. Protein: CASSFQLAGGRDTQYF.

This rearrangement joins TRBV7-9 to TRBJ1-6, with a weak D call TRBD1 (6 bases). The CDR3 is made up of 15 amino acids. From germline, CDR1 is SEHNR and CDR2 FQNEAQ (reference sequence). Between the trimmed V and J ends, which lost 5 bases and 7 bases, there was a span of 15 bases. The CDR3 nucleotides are TGTGCCAGCAGCCCGGCCGACAGGCTAAATTCACCCCTCCACTTT. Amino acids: CASSPADRLNSPLHF.

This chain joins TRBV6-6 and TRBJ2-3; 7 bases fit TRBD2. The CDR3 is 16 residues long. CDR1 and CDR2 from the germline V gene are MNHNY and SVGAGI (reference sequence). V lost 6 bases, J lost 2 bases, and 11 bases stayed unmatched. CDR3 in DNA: TGTGCCAGCAGCCCGGCCGGCCTAGCGGCCACAGATACGCAGTATTTT. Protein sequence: CASSPAGLAATDTQYF.

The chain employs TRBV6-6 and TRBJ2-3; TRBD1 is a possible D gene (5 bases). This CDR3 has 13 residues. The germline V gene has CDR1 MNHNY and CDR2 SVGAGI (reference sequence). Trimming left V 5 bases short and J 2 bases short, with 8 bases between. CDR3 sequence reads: CASSRGSTDTQYF. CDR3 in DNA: TGTGCCAGCAGTAGGGGATCCACAGATACGCAGTATTTT.

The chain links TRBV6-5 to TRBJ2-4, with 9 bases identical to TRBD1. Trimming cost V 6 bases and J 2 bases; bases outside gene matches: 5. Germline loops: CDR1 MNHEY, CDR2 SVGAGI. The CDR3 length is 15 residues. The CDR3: CASRTGGVTKNIQYF. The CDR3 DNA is TGTGCCAGCAGAACAGGGGGCGTAACCAAAAACATTCAGTACTTC.

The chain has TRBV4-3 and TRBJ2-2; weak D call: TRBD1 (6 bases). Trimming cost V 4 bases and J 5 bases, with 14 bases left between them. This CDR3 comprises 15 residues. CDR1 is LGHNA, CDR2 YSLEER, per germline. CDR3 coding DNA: TGCGCCAGCAGCCTCGACAGGATTCAAACCGGGGAGCTGTTTTTT. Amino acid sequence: CASSLDRIQTGELFF.

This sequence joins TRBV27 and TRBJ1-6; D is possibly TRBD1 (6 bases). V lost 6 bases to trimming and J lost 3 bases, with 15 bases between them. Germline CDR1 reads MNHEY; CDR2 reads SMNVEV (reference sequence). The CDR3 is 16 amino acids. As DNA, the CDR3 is TGTGCCAGCAGAGACAACGCGGACAGCTATAATTCACCCCTCCACTTT. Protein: CASRDNADSYNSPLHF.